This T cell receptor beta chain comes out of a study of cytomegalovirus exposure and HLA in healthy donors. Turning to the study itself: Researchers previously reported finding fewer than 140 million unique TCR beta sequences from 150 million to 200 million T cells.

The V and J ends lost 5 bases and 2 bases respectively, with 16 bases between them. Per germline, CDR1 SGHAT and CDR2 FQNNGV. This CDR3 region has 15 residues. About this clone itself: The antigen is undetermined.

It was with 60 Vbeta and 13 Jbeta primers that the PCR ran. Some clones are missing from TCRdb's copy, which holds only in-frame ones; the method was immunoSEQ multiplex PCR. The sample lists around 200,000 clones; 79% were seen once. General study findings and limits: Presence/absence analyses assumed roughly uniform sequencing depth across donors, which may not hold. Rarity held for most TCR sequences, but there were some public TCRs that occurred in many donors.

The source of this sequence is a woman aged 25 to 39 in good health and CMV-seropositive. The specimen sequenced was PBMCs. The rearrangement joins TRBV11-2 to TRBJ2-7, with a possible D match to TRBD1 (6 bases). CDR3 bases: TGTGCCAGCAGCCCACTGGCCGGGACAACCTACGAGCAGTACTTC. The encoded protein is CASSPLAGTTYEQYF.